This T cell receptor beta chain emerged from a study of control samples from healthy donors and cancer patients. Generated by immunoSEQ multiplex PCR, the TCRdb table keeps only in-frame clones and is missing some. The sample carries under 150,000 clones, roughly 91% recorded once. Looked up from germline, CDR1 is SGDLS and CDR2 is YYNGEE. V lost 8 bases and J lost 4, with 18 bases in between. The CDR3 totals 15 residues. This clonotype was sampled from a man in his fifties with head and neck cancer. The sample comprised PBMCs. The V and J genes are TRBV9 and TRBJ2-2; D tentatively fits TRBD1 or TRBD2 (7 bases each). CDR3 residues: CASHRGGGSTGELFF. The CDR3 bases are TGTGCCAGTCACAGGGGCGGGGGCTCCACCGGGGAGCTGTTTTTT. Filled out from reference TRBV9 and TRBJ2-2, the complete variable domain reads DSGVTQTPKHLITATGQRVTLRCSPRSGDLSVYWYQQSLDQGLQFLIQYYNGEERAKGNILERFSAQQFPDLHSELNLSSLELGDSALYFCASHRGGGSTGELFFGEGSRLTVL.